This record covers a single T cell receptor (beta chain). Its antigen is not identified. Trimming pared 0 bases from V and 2 bases from J, leaving 4 bases between. This CDR3 spans 14 amino acids. Germline V gene data show CDR1 as SGHNT and CDR2 as YENEEA. This entry belongs to a study of T cell responses to AZD1222 COVID-19 vaccine. Findings and limits, study-wide: Spike-wide coverage was observed for vaccine-associated CD4 TCRs, with dominant responses at 160-218 and 743-854.

The repertoire was sequenced with immunoSEQ multiplex PCR; TCRdb's copy has only in-frame clones and lacks some. The sample consists of over 150,000 clones, 90% of them appearing once. Specimen: peripheral blood, collected on day 0 of AZD1222 vaccination. This chain joins TRBV11-3 and TRBJ2-2; D remains unclear. The sequence derives from an adult in good health. The CDR3: CASSLDHNTGELFF. DNA of the CDR3: TGTGCCAGCAGCTTAGATCATAACACCGGGGAGCTGTTTTTT. The full variable domain, rest sourced from reference TRBV11-3 and TRBJ2-2, is EAGVVQSPRYKIIEKKQPVAFWCNPISGHNTLYWYLQNLGQGPELLIRYENEEAVDDSQLPKDRFSAERLKGVDSTLKIQPAELGDSAVYLCASSLDHNTGELFFGEGSRLTVL.